This T cell receptor (beta chain) is drawn from a study of vaccination effects on CD4 cells after COVID-19. The CDR3 runs 16 residues. Trimming took 8 bases from V and 8 from J, leaving 25 bases between them. Germline V gene sequence: CDR1 LNHDA, CDR2 SQIVND (reference sequence). Using immunoSEQ multiplex PCR, the repertoire was profiled, and TCRdb retains in-frame clones only, with some absent. The sample includes some 20,000 clones, approximately 72% of them seen just once. Prior to sequencing, the ViraFEST assay stimulated PBMC with viral peptide pools, which expanded the antigen-specific CD4+ T cells. With 10 days of culture completed, CD4+ T cells were isolated. Absence of prior SARS-CoV-2 infection characterized the vaccine recipients, who showed negative nucleocapsid antibodies. In regard to this clone: The antigen remains unidentified.

The sequence was obtained from a human donor who received a COVID-19 vaccine. The sequencing used CD4+ T cells from PBMCs cultured with HCoV-NL63 spike peptides, collected before COVID-19 vaccination. The chain couples TRBV19 to TRBJ2-1, with D perhaps matching TRBD2 (6 bases). CDR3 DNA: TGTGCCAGTGCCCCAGACACTGGACTAACTGGGTATGAGCAGTTCTTC. Translated, it gives CASAPDTGLTGYEQFF.